Sequencing of this T cell receptor beta chain was carried out in a study of blood T cells in healthy people across ages. Primers used in a second PCR of roughly 7 to 12 cycles were a sample-barcoded 5' primer and a J-beta primer mix. TCRdb re-called the 5' RACE reads with MiXCR, one entry per CDR3 protein. The sample consists of around 1,700,000 distinct CDR3 sequences, 28% of them appearing once. The CDR3 is 15 residues long. Trimming removed 5 bases at V and 0 bases at J, with 14 bases between. CDR1 is SGDLS and CDR2 is YYNGEE in the germline V gene. The sequencing sample was made of blood. The receptor was isolated from a woman in her twenties or thirties in good health. This chain joins TRBV9 and TRBJ1-1; D not resolved. The CDR3 DNA follows: TGTGCCAGCAGTTACTCAGAGGTGGTGAACACTGAAGCTTTCTTT. This sequence encodes CASSYSEVVNTEAFF. Full variable domain (outside the CDR3, taken from reference TRBV9 and TRBJ1-1): DSGVTQTPKHLITATGQRVTLRCSPRSGDLSVYWYQQSLDQGLQFLIQYYNGEERAKGNILERFSAQQFPDLHSELNLSSLELGDSALYFCASSYSEVVNTEAFFGQGTRLTVV.